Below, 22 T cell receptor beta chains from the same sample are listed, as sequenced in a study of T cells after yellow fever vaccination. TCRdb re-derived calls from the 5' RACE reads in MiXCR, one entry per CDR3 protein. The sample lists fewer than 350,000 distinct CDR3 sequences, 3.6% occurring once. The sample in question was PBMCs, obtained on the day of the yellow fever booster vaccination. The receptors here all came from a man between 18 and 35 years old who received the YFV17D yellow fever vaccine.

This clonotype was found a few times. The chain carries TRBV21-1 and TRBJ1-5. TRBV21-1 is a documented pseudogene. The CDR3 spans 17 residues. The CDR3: CASSTPGQRNSNQPQHF. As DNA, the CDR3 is TGTGCCAGCAGCACCCCGGGACAGCGGAATAGCAATCAGCCCCAGCATTTT.

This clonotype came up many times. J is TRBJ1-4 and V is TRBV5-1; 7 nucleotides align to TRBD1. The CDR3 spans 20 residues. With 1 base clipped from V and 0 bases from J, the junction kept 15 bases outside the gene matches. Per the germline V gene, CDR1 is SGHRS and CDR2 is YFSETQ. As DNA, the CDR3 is TGCGCCAGCAGCTTGATGGCTTCACAGGGGAAACGGGCAACTAATGAAAAACTGTTTTTT. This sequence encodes CASSLMASQGKRATNEKLFF.

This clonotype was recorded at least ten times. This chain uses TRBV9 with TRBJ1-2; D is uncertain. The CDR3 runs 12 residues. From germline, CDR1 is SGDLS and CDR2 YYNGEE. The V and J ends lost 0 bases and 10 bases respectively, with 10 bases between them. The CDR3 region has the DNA TGTGCCAGCAGCGTAGAGGAGGGAGTCTACACCTTC. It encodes CASSVEEGVYTF.

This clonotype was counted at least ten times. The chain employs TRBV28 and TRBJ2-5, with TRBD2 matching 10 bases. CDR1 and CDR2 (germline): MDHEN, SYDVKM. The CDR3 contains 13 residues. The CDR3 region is CASRFSGGLTQYF. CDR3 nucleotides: TGTGCTTCCCGGTTTAGCGGGGGGCTGACCCAGTACTTC.

The CDR3 region has the DNA TGTGCCAGCAGCGACCCCCTGGGAGAACCCCAAGAGACCCAGTACTTC. It yields the protein CASSDPLGEPQETQYF. The rearrangement joins TRBV5-5 to TRBJ2-5, with a possible D match to TRBD2 (5 bases). V was clipped by 4 bases and J by 1 base, with 17 bases between them. This CDR3 is 16 amino acids long. Germline lookup yields CDR1 SGHKS and CDR2 YYEKEE (reference sequence).

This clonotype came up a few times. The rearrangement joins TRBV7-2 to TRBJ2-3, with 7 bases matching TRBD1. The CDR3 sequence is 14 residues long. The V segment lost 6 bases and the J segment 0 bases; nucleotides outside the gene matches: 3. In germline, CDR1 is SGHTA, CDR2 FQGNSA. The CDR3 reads CASRTGWSTDTQYF. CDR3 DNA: TGTGCCAGCAGGACAGGGTGGAGCACAGATACGCAGTATTTT.

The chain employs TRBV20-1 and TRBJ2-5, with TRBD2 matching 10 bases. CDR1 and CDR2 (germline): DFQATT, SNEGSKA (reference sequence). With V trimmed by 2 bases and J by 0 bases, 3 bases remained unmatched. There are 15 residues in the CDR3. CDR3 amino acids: CSARSLAGDQETQYF. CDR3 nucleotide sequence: TGCAGTGCTAGATCGCTAGCGGGGGACCAAGAGACCCAGTACTTC.

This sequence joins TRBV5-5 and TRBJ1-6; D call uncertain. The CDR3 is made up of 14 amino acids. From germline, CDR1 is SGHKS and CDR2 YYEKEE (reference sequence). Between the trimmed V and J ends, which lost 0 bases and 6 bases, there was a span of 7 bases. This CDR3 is CASSLGDGNSPLHF. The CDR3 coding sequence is TGTGCCAGCAGCTTGGGGGATGGTAATTCACCCCTCCACTTT.

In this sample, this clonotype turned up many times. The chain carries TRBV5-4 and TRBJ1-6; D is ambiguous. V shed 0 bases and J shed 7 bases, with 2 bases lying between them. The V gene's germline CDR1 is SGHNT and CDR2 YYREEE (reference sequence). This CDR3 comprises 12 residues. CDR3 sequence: CASSLDNSPLHF. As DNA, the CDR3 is TGTGCCAGCAGCTTGGACAATTCACCCCTCCACTTT.

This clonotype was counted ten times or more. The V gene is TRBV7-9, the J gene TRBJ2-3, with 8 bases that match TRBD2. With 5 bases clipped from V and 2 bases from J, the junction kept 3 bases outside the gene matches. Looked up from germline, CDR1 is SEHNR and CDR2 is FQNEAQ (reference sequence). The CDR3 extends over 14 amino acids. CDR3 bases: TGTGCCAGCAGCCCAGCGGGGGCCACAGATACGCAGTATTTT. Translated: CASSPAGATDTQYF. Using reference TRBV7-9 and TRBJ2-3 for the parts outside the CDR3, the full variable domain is DTGVSQNPRHKITKRGQNVTFRCDPISEHNRLYWYRQTLGQGPEFLTYFQNEAQLEKSRLLSDRFSAERPKGSFSTLEIQRTEQGDSAMYLCASSPAGATDTQYFGPGTRLTVL.

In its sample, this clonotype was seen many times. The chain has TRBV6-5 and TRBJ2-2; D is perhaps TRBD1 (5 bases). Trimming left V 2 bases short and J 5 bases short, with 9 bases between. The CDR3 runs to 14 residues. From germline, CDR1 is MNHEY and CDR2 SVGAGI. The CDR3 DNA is TGTGCCAGCAGTTACAGGGGAATAACCGGGGAGCTGTTTTTT. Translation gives CASSYRGITGELFF.

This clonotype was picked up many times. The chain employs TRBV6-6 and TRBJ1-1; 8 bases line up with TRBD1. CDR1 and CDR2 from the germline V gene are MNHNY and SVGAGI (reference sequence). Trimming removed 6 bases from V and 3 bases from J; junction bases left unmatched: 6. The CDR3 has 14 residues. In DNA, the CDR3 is TGTGCCAGCAGCCTCAAACAGGGGGACACTGAAGCTTTCTTT. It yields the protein CASSLKQGDTEAFF.

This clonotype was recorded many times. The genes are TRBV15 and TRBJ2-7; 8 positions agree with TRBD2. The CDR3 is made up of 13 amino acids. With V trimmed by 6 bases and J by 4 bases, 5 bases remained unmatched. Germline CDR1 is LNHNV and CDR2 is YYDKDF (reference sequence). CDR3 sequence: CATRVGGEYEQYV. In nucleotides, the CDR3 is TGTGCCACCAGAGTCGGGGGGGAGTACGAGCAGTACGTC.

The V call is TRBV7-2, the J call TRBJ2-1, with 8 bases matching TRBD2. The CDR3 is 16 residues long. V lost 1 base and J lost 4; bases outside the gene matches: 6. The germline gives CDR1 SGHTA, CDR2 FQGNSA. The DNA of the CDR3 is TGTGCCAGCAGCTTAGTGGGGCGGGGGGCTTACAATGAGCAGTTCTTC. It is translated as CASSLVGRGAYNEQFF.

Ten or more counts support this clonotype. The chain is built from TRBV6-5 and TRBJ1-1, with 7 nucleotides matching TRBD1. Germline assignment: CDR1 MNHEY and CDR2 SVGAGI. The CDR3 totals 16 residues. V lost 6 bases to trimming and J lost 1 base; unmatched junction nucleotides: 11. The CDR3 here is CASSSQRGRGNTEAFF. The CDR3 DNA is TGTGCCAGCAGCTCTCAGAGGGGGCGGGGGAACACTGAAGCTTTCTTT.

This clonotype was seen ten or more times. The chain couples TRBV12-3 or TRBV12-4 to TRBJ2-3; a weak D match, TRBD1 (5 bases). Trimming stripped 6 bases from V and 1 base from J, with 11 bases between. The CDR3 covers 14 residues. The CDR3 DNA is TGTGCCAGCAGATCAGGGCTGGGCACAGATACGCAGTATTTT. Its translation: CASRSGLGTDTQYF.

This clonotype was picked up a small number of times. The CDR3 loop is CATSRGAQGHTGELFF. The CDR3 region has the DNA TGTGCCACCAGCAGGGGGGCACAGGGGCACACCGGGGAGCTGTTTTTT. This chain joins TRBV15 and TRBJ2-2; TRBD1 agrees at 7 bases. Germline V gene data show CDR1 as LNHNV and CDR2 as YYDKDF (reference sequence). Unmatched junction bases numbered 7, after V lost 3 bases and J lost 3 bases. The CDR3 has 16 amino acids. The variable domain in full, with the rest retrieved from reference TRBV15 and TRBJ2-2, is DAMVIQNPRYQVTQFGKPVTLSCSQTLNHNVMYWYQQKSSQAPKLLFHYYDKDFNNEADTPDNFQSRRPNTSFCFLDIRSPGLGDTAMYLCATSRGAQGHTGELFFGEGSRLTVL.

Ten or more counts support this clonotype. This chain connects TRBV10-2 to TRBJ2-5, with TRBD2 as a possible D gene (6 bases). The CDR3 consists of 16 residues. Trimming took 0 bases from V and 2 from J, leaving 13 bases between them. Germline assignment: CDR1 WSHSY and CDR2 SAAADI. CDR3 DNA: TGCGCCAGCAGTGAGTCAGGATGGGGGACTCAAGAGACCCAGTACTTC. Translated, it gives CASSESGWGTQETQYF.

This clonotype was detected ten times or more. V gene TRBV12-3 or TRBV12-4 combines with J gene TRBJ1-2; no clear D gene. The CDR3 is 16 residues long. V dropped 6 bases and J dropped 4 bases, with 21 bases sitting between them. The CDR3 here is CASSPSPTRPTYGYTF. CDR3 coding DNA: TGTGCCAGCAGCCCTAGCCCGACAAGACCTACCTATGGCTACACCTTC.

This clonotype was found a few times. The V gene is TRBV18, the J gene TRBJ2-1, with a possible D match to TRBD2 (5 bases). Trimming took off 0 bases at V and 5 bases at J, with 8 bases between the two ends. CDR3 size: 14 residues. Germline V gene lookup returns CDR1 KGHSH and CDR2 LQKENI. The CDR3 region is CASSPPDLDNEQFF. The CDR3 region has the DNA TGTGCCAGCTCACCACCGGACTTGGACAATGAGCAGTTCTTC.

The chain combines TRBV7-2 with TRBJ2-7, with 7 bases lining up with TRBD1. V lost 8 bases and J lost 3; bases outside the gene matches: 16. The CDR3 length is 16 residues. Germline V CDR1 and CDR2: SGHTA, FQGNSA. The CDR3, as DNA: TGTGCCAGCGGGTCGACAGGGTCGGGATTCCTCTACGAGCAGTACTTC. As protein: CASGSTGSGFLYEQYF.

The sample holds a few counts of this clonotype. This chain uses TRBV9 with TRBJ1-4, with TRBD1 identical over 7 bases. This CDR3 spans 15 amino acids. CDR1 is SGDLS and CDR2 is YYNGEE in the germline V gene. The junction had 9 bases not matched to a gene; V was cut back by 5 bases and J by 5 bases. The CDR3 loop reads CASSLETGRNEKLFF. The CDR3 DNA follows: TGTGCCAGCAGTTTAGAGACAGGGCGAAATGAAAAACTGTTTTTT.